This note documents a single TCR beta chain sequence. Its target is not known. These data originate in a study of shared clonotypes between healthy human individuals. Trimming took off 5 bases at V and 0 bases at J, with 14 bases between the two ends. The length of the CDR3 is 16 residues. Germline values: CDR1 SEHNR, CDR2 FQNEAQ (reference sequence). Evenly divided among several immunoSEQ plates was the genomic DNA of each subset. Sequencing was performed with immunoSEQ multiplex PCR; in TCRdb, only in-frame clones are kept and a portion is missing. The table lists roughly 2 million clones, 85% to 95% of them singletons, with about 0.13% in the top ten. Whole-study results and caveats: Shared clonotypes across all four donors exceeded non-shared ones in generation probability. Few donors restricted represented genetic and exposure-history diversity.

This chain connects TRBV7-9 to TRBJ2-1, with no clear D. The origin of this receptor is a young man in good health. The specimen sequenced was naive CD4+ T cells sorted from blood. Subset in this sample: CD45RA+ positively selected. CDR3 in DNA: TGTGCCAGCAGCCTGGCCTTGACGGGCTCCTACAATGAGCAGTTCTTC. Its translation is CASSLALTGSYNEQFF.